This entry concerns a single T cell receptor (beta chain). Its antigen remains unknown. This specimen belongs to a study of T cell repertoires in cytomegalovirus infection. Whole-study context: It was the public TCR beta signatures that indicated both CMV infection and matching HLA type. Study results and caveats: Ex vivo responses were dominated by HLA-C-restricted CMV-specific TCR beta clonotypes.

The junction had 5 bases not matched to a gene; V was cut back by 5 bases and J by 0 bases. CDR1 is MNHEY, CDR2 SVGEGT, per germline. This CDR3 spans 16 amino acids. MiXCR, applied by TCRdb to the reads, yields one record per CDR3 protein. The sample yields over 250,000 distinct CDR3 sequences, around 25% seen once. V gene TRBV6-2 or TRBV6-3 combines with J gene TRBJ2-1, with 9 positions matching TRBD1. This clonotype was obtained from a human donor in good health (CMV status not recorded). Some clones in this sample may be carry-over from other donors' samples. The specimen sequenced was PBMCs. Here the CDR3 reads CASSGTGSYSYNEQFF. The CDR3 DNA is TGTGCCAGCAGTGGGACAGGGTCCTACTCCTACAATGAGCAGTTCTTC.